This TCR beta chain was identified during a study of liver allograft versus peripheral blood T cells (dated by TCRdb to the early 2020s). Describing the broader study: The study compared T cell receptor repertoires found within transplanted livers against repertoires in the peripheral blood of liver transplant recipients.

CDR1 and CDR2 are read off the germline V gene (reference sequence) as SGHKS and YYEKEE. The CDR3 has 13 amino acids, counting the end cysteine and phenylalanine. Of the read, only the CDR3 DNA is kept; its 39 bases are in frame from base 1. Deletion took 5 bases off V and 4 bases off J, with a span of 12 bases between the germline ends. This clonotype was picked up many times. Its antigen has not been determined. No much larger clone is present one base from it, and per-base qualities are unavailable. General findings and caveats noted by the study authors: The T cell receptor repertoires within liver allografts were reported to be different from the T cell receptor repertoires detected in peripheral blood.

Instrument used: Illumina MiSeq. The public reads were reprocessed in TCRdb via fastp at Q25 and MiXCR, keeping in-frame beta chains. Each entry is one CDR3 protein sequence, shown with its most common DNA and genes. This sample holds 10,000 or so distinct CDR3 sequences; approximately 17% were observed only once. Of the sample, around 1.2% falls within the top ten clones. Rearrangement joined TRBV5-5 to TRBJ1-2, with no reliable assignment of the D segment. This receptor was identified in a human patient who had a liver transplant. Following a transplant, some T cells may be graft donor cells, not patient cells. The CDR3 amino acid sequence is: CASRRTDRYGYTF. Here is the DNA: TGTGCCAGCAGACGGACGGATCGCTATGGCTACACCTTC.